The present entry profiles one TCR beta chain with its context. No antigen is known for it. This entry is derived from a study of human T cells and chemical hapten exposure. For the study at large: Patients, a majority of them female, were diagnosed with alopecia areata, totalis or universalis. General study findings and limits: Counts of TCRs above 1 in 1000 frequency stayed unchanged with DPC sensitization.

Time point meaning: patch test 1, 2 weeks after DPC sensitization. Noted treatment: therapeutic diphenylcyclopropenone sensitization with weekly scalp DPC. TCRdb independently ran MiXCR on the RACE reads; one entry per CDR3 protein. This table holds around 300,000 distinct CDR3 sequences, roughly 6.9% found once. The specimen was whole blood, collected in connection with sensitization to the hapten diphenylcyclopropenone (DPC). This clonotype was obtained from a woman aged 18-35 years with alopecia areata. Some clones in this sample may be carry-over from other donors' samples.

CDR3 in amino acids: CASSPRTVRSGANVLTF. The CDR3 DNA sequence: TGTGCCAGTAGTCCTCGGACAGTGCGCTCTGGGGCCAACGTCCTGACTTTC. The chain has TRBV19 and TRBJ2-6; the D gene is possibly TRBD1 (6 bases). This CDR3 has 17 residues. Germline loops: CDR1 LNHDA, CDR2 SQIVND (reference sequence). V lost 5 bases and J lost 0, with 14 bases in between.